Reported below is one TCR beta chain. This CDR3 has 14 amino acids. The trim removed 6 bases at V and 8 bases at J, leaving 10 bases unmatched. Per the germline V gene, CDR1 is LNHDA and CDR2 is SQIVND (reference sequence). In the source study's methods: Reference gene primer amplification gave nucleated cell count estimates. Profiling relied on immunoSEQ multiplex PCR, and the TCRdb table lists in-frame clones only, not all of them. The DNA gave D and trimming, while V, J and clone size come from that table. Of about 240,000 clones detected, 80% to 85% appear once; the ten largest clones hold around 3.4%. The data belong to a study of blood T cell repertoires in COVID-19. About the study: Donors in the United States, Italy and Spain gave samples during acute or convalescent COVID-19. T cells, B-cell-depleted T cells, or PBMCs provided the cDNA or gDNA that served as material.

The chain combines TRBV19 with TRBJ2-1; 7 bases align to TRBD2. Specimen: peripheral blood. This clonotype was obtained from a woman aged 18-29 years with acute or convalescent COVID-19. The CDR3 DNA reads as TGTGCCAGTAGGAATCTGGCGGGAGTTGATGAGCAGTTCTTC. Amino acids: CASRNLAGVDEQFF.